The 24 T cell receptor beta chains presented below share a single source sample, sequenced in a study of blood T cell repertoires in COVID-19. Profiling relied on immunoSEQ multiplex PCR, and the TCRdb table lists in-frame clones only, not all of them. Found here are 200,000 to 250,000 clones, approximately 83% of them singletons; the top ten hold approximately 3.6%. Sample: PBMCs or T cells enriched from blood (not recorded which). Every receptor here comes from a woman aged 55 to 70 who had recovered from COVID-19.

The rearrangement links TRBV11-2 to TRBJ2-3, with D perhaps TRBD2 (5 bases). Germline values: CDR1 SGHAT, CDR2 FQNNGV. The V gene lost 3 bases and the J gene lost 3 bases, with 10 bases spanning the gap. This CDR3 spans 14 amino acids. CDR3 region: CASSFDYQTDTQYF. CDR3 in DNA: TGTGCCAGCAGCTTCGACTACCAAACAGATACGCAGTATTTT.

The chain links TRBV19 to TRBJ2-7; TRBD1 is a possible D gene (5 bases). V lost 7 bases, J lost 0 bases, and 19 bases lay in between. The CDR3 runs to 16 residues. The germline V gene encodes CDR1 LNHDA and CDR2 SQIVND (reference sequence). CDR3 bases: TGTGCCAGTACAAAAGGTGGGAATAGGGGCTCCTACGAGCAGTACTTC. Its protein product is CASTKGGNRGSYEQYF.

This rearrangement joins TRBV18 to TRBJ2-5; 7 bases fit TRBD1. After removal of 1 base from V and 4 bases from J, the junction contained 3 bases not matched to a gene. This CDR3 comprises 14 residues. Looked up from germline, CDR1 is KGHSH and CDR2 is LQKENI. The CDR3 spells CASSPLAGGETQYF. The CDR3 DNA sequence: TGTGCCAGCTCACCACTAGCAGGGGGAGAGACCCAGTACTTC.

This clone was recorded at least ten times. The V gene is TRBV7-2, the J gene TRBJ1-6, with D uncertain. This CDR3 is 16 amino acids long. The germline V and J ends were trimmed by 2 bases and 7 bases, with 15 bases remaining between them. The V gene's germline CDR1 is SGHTA and CDR2 FQGNSA. The CDR3: CASSLMWSSGNSPLHF. DNA for the CDR3: TGTGCCAGCAGCTTAATGTGGAGTTCGGGAAATTCACCCCTCCACTTT.

The V gene is TRBV27, the J gene TRBJ2-7, with TRBD2 matching 8 bases. J gave up 7 bases and V 5 bases, and 13 bases lay outside the gene matches. Per germline, CDR1 MNHEY and CDR2 SMNVEV (reference sequence). The CDR3 has 15 amino acids. As DNA, the CDR3 is TGTGCCAGCAGTCGAGCGGGAGAGTGGGGACGGGAGCAGTACTTC. Its protein is CASSRAGEWGREQYF.

The chain recombines TRBV7-9 with TRBJ2-7; 8 nucleotides align to TRBD1. Germline-derived CDR1 and CDR2 are SEHNR and FQNEAQ (reference sequence). This CDR3 region has 16 residues. V dropped 7 bases and J dropped 0; count of bases not matched to a gene: 11. The DNA for the CDR3 is TGTGCCAGCAACGTGGGACAGGCCTCCAGCTCCTACGAGCAGTACTTC. It yields the protein CASNVGQASSSYEQYF.

The V call is TRBV3-1 (or the pseudogene TRBV3-2), the J call TRBJ1-5, with 7 bases fitting TRBD1. Germline V lookup: CDR1 LGHDT, CDR2 YNNKEL (reference sequence). V lost 6 bases to trimming and J lost 9 bases; unmatched junction nucleotides: 14. The CDR3 consists of 15 residues. CDR3 nucleotides: TGTGCCAGCAGAGAGACAGGGTTGATCGATCGGCCCCAGCATTTT. This sequence encodes CASRETGLIDRPQHF.

This chain uses TRBV28 with TRBJ1-5, with 10 bases lining up with TRBD1. The V gene end was trimmed by 5 bases and the J gene end by 6 bases; junction bases not matched to a gene: 25. The CDR3 loop spans 21 amino acids. CDR1 is MDHEN and CDR2 is SYDVKM in the germline V gene. The CDR3 reads CASSSLTKGQGRRKIIQPQHF. The CDR3 DNA reads as TGTGCCAGCAGTAGCTTAACCAAGGGACAGGGGCGGAGAAAAATTATTCAGCCCCAGCATTTT. The full variable domain, rest sourced from reference TRBV28 and TRBJ1-5, is DVKVTQSSRYLVKRTGEKVFLECVQDMDHENMFWYRQDPGLGLRLIYFSYDVKMKEKGDIPEGYSVSREKKERFSLILESASTNQTSMYLCASSSLTKGQGRRKIIQPQHFGDGTRLSIL.

This chain connects TRBV12-3 or TRBV12-4 to TRBJ2-5; D possibly corresponds to TRBD1 (6 bases). The CDR3 loop spans 13 amino acids. V dropped 6 bases and J dropped 3 bases, with 11 bases sitting between them. The CDR3 nucleotides are TGTGCCAGCAGACGCGGACAGAAAGAGACCCAGTACTTC. It specifies CASRRGQKETQYF.

The J gene is TRBJ1-2, the V gene TRBV7-2; D possibly corresponds to TRBD1 (6 bases). V was shortened by 1 base and J by 3 bases, with 15 bases between the two germline ends. CDR1 is SGHTA, CDR2 FQGNSA, per germline. The CDR3 spans 16 residues. For the CDR3, the DNA is TGTGCCAGCAGCTTAGTGGGACAACAGGGCCACTATGGCTACACCTTC. Translation: CASSLVGQQGHYGYTF.

In regard to this clone: This CDR3 is also generated by other DNA sequences in the sample. The chain carries TRBV9 and TRBJ2-7; maybe TRBD2 (8 bases). The CDR3 length is 11 residues. CDR1 and CDR2 from the germline V gene are SGDLS and YYNGEE. Here the CDR3 DNA reads TGTGCTAGCGGGACAGCCTACGAGCAGTACTTC. This codes for CASGTAYEQYF.

In nucleotides, the CDR3 is TGTGCCAGCACCATTAGCGGGGGGGCCTCCTACAATGAGCAGTTCTTC. Protein product: CASTISGGASYNEQFF. V and J are TRBV2 and TRBJ2-1; 11 nucleotides agree with TRBD2. Looked up from germline, CDR1 is SNHLY and CDR2 is FYNNEI. This CDR3 contains 16 residues. J gave up 0 bases and V 7 bases, and 5 bases lay outside the gene matches.

The V and J genes are TRBV29-1 and TRBJ1-1, with 11 bases identical to TRBD1. Germline V CDR1 and CDR2: SQVTM, ANQGSEA. This CDR3 spans 14 amino acids. Trimming took 7 bases from V and 0 from J; bases not matched to a gene: 4. CDR3 sequence: CSGTGGLMNTEAFF. The CDR3, as DNA: TGCAGCGGGACAGGGGGCCTCATGAACACTGAAGCTTTCTTT.

In its sample, this clone was seen a few times. The CDR3 loop reads CASSAGTFPNPNEQFF. CDR3 nucleotides: TGTGCCAGCAGCGCCGGGACTTTCCCGAATCCTAATGAGCAGTTCTTC. V gene TRBV7-8 combines with J gene TRBJ2-1, with D maybe TRBD2 (6 bases). CDR3 length: 16 residues. V was pared by 5 bases and J by 7 bases, with 21 bases between. Per the germline V gene, CDR1 is SGHVS and CDR2 is FQNEAQ.

The chain has TRBV5-1 and TRBJ2-7, with 8 bases identical to TRBD1. Germline CDR1 reads SGHRS; CDR2 reads YFSETQ. Trimming cost V 4 bases and J 2 bases; bases outside gene matches: 5. There are 14 residues in the CDR3. The CDR3 nucleotides read TGCGCCAGCAGCATCGACAGGGGTCCCTACGAGCAGTACTTC. Translating it yields CASSIDRGPYEQYF.

The gene calls are TRBV18 and TRBJ1-1, with 7 bases fitting TRBD1. V was clipped by 3 bases and J by 5 bases; unmatched bases: 9. Germline assignment: CDR1 KGHSH and CDR2 LQKENI. The CDR3 has 15 amino acids. This CDR3 reads CASSPQDRVRTEAFF. DNA for the CDR3: TGTGCCAGCTCACCTCAAGACAGGGTTAGGACTGAAGCTTTCTTT.

CDR3 loop: CASKRGVGGTEAFF. CDR3 nucleotide sequence: TGTGCCAGCAAAAGGGGAGTAGGGGGCACTGAAGCTTTCTTT. The chain has TRBV6-5 and TRBJ1-1; a possible D gene is TRBD1 (6 bases). V was pared by 7 bases and J by 4 bases, with 16 bases between. Germline V gene lookup returns CDR1 MNHEY and CDR2 SVGAGI. The CDR3 is made up of 14 amino acids.

The CDR3 protein is CASSLGGLLLFF. The CDR3, as DNA: TGTGCCAGCAGCTTGGGGGGACTCCTTCTTTTCTTT. The chain is built from TRBV5-6 and TRBJ1-1; D is possibly TRBD1 (5 bases). CDR1 SGHDT and CDR2 YYEEEE come from the germline V gene. Trimming shortened V by 0 bases and J by 13 bases, and 13 bases separated the two germline ends. This CDR3 is 12 amino acids long.

The chain employs TRBV19 and TRBJ1-3; 7 bases align to TRBD1. The V segment lost 7 bases and the J segment 4 bases; nucleotides outside the gene matches: 10. Germline loops: CDR1 LNHDA, CDR2 SQIVND (reference sequence). CDR3 length: 15 amino acids. The DNA for the CDR3 is TGTGCCAGTACCCACAAGAGGGGGCCAGGAAACACCATATATTTT. Its translation: CASTHKRGPGNTIYF.

This chain links TRBV18 with TRBJ2-1; 7 positions agree with TRBD2. The length of the CDR3 is 13 residues. Trimming cost V 4 bases and J 5 bases; bases outside gene matches: 2. The germline V gene encodes CDR1 KGHSH and CDR2 LQKENI. The CDR3 sequence: CASSLAGDNEQFF. DNA for the CDR3: TGTGCCAGCTCACTCGCGGGAGACAATGAGCAGTTCTTC.

This chain links TRBV4-2 with TRBJ1-1; D is perhaps TRBD1 (5 bases). V was pared by 0 bases and J by 1 base, with 15 bases between. Germline CDR1 reads LGHNA; CDR2 reads YNFKEQ. This CDR3 spans 17 amino acids. CDR3 amino acids: CASSQDRWGTANTEAFF. CDR3 bases: TGTGCCAGCAGCCAAGATCGTTGGGGGACTGCGAACACTGAAGCTTTCTTT.

The J gene is TRBJ2-3, the V gene TRBV4-3; TRBD1 aligns across 7 bases. Germline-derived CDR1 and CDR2 are LGHNA and YSLEER. The CDR3 is 16 residues long. The V gene end was trimmed by 4 bases and the J gene end by 7 bases; junction bases not matched to a gene: 14. CDR3 region: CASSLTNPGDSNTQYF. The CDR3 DNA reads TGCGCCAGCAGCCTTACTAACCCCGGGGACAGCAATACGCAGTATTTT.

This clone was recorded only once. The chain employs TRBV7-9 and TRBJ1-2; D is perhaps TRBD1 (6 bases). Trimming left V 0 bases short and J 8 bases short, with 10 bases between. Germline assignment: CDR1 SEHNR and CDR2 FQNEAQ (reference sequence). The CDR3 length is 13 residues. The CDR3 DNA reads TGTGCCAGCAGCTTAGCAAGTGGGGGCGGCTACACCTTC. Translated: CASSLASGGGYTF.

The rearrangement links TRBV6-6 to TRBJ1-1; D is unresolved. Germline loops: CDR1 MNHNY, CDR2 SVGAGI (reference sequence). V shed 6 bases and J shed 1 base, with 9 bases lying between them. The CDR3 covers 13 residues. As DNA, the CDR3 is TGTGCCAGCAGCCTAACAGAGAACACTGAAGCTTTCTTT. Encoded protein: CASSLTENTEAFF.